This entry features one T cell receptor (beta chain) sequence. Produced via immunoSEQ multiplex PCR; TCRdb's table is partial and in-frame only. The sample has roughly 130,000 clones, over 65% seen once; the top ten hold about 4.5%. This sample was taken from a study of blood T cell repertoires in COVID-19. This CDR3 comprises 15 residues. From germline, CDR1 is SGHNT and CDR2 YYREEE (reference sequence). V gave up 10 bases and J gave up 4 bases; unmatched junction bases: 15. The TCR comes from a woman aged 70-85 years with acute or convalescent COVID-19. The V call is TRBV5-4, the J call TRBJ1-1; 8 bases map to TRBD1. The sample comprised peripheral blood. The DNA for the CDR3 is TGTGCCGGAAGCCGGGACAGGAAGCTGGGCACTGAAGCTTTCTTT. Protein: CAGSRDRKLGTEAFF.